The clone carrying this TCR beta chain was seen a few times. Its antigen is currently unknown. This entry is derived from a study of CD8 T cells in ankylosing spondylitis. TCRdb re-analysed the 5' RACE reads in MiXCR, keeping a single row per CDR3 protein. The table includes approximately 140,000 distinct CDR3 sequences, under 45% detected once. Per the germline V gene, CDR1 is MDHEN and CDR2 is SYDVKM. This CDR3 comprises 17 residues. Trimming took 3 bases from V and 3 from J; bases not matched to a gene: 6. Overall study findings and caveats: A TCR beta motif of 7 to 9 highly homologous variants seemed to mark ankylosing spondylitis blood.

Sequencing was carried out using synovial fluid, either unsorted or a sorted T cell fraction (not recorded which). This chain links TRBV28 with TRBJ2-1, with 12 bases identical to TRBD2. The TCR comes from a male donor with ankylosing spondylitis. The CDR3 region is CASSLSTSGRSYNEQFF. The CDR3 nucleotides read TGTGCCAGCAGTTTGTCGACTAGCGGGAGAAGCTACAATGAGCAGTTCTTC.